These 8 T cell receptor beta chains came from one sample sequenced in a study of control samples from healthy donors and cancer patients. Data came from immunoSEQ multiplex PCR; TCRdb stores just in-frame clones and leaves some out. The data contain 120,000 or so clones, more than 80% of them seen just once; the ten biggest clones take up 2% to 2.5%. What was sequenced was blood. All receptors come from a man younger than 35 in good health.

This chain links TRBV4-1 with TRBJ2-1, with 8 bases matching TRBD1. The CDR3 has 16 amino acids. Per germline, CDR1 MGHRA and CDR2 YSYEKL. V dropped 0 bases and J dropped 4; count of bases not matched to a gene: 5. Here the CDR3 DNA reads TGCGCCAGCAGCCAAGATGGGGGGACAGGATACAATGAGCAGTTCTTC. It encodes CASSQDGGTGYNEQFF.

This clone was picked up one time. This chain joins TRBV5-7 and TRBJ2-7; TRBD1 might be the D (5 bases). TRBV5-7 is flagged as an ORF with uncertain function. The CDR3 has 11 amino acids. V lost 0 bases to trimming and J lost 11 bases, with 9 bases between them. The CDR3 region has the DNA TGTGCCAGCAGCTTGGATCAGGGTAAGTACTTC. The encoded protein is CASSLDQGKYF.

This chain connects TRBV6-1 to TRBJ1-2, with D perhaps matching TRBD1 (5 bases). CDR1 is MNHNS and CDR2 is SASEGT in the germline V gene. The CDR3 is 13 residues long. V lost 3 bases and J lost 7, with 12 bases in between. DNA for the CDR3: TGTGCCAGCAGTGATGGAGGGGTCTCTGGCTACACCTTC. Amino acids: CASSDGGVSGYTF.

The chain links TRBV19 to TRBJ1-2; weak D call: TRBD1 (6 bases). CDR1 is LNHDA, CDR2 SQIVND, per germline (reference sequence). The germline V and J ends were trimmed by 7 bases and 1 base, with 19 bases remaining between them. This CDR3 has 16 amino acids. Here the CDR3 reads CASTAPRQGINYGYTF. DNA of the CDR3: TGTGCCAGTACCGCCCCTCGGCAGGGGATTAACTATGGCTACACCTTC.

The chain carries TRBV7-3 and TRBJ2-1; D gene uncertain. The ends were cut back, 5 bases at V and 6 bases at J, with 5 bases in the middle. In germline, CDR1 is SGHTA, CDR2 FQGTGA. CDR3 length: 11 amino acids. The CDR3 DNA reads as TGTGCCAGCAGCAGTCCCAATGAGCAGTTCTTC. Amino acid sequence: CASSSPNEQFF.

V gene TRBV2 combines with J gene TRBJ2-5; 7 bases agree with TRBD1. This CDR3 has 14 amino acids. V lost 6 bases and J lost 7; bases outside the gene matches: 11. The germline CDR1 and CDR2 sequences are SNHLY and FYNNEI. The CDR3 DNA reads TGTGCCAGCAGGATTCAAGGGGGCTTAGGGACCCAGTACTTC. The encoded protein is CASRIQGGLGTQYF.

Comments on this clone: At one boundary the junction diverges from the germline segment, which might be a read error. The chain joins TRBV3-1 (or the pseudogene TRBV3-2) to TRBJ2-5; a possible D gene is TRBD1 (6 bases). There are 13 residues in the CDR3. The germline gives CDR1 LGHDT, CDR2 YNNKEL (reference sequence). The CDR3: CASSNPGQGTQYF. CDR3 DNA sequence: TGTGCCAGCAGCAACCCGGGACAAGGGACCCAGTACTTC.

J is TRBJ2-7 and V is TRBV11-3; D gene ambiguous. The CDR3 is 15 residues long. Looked up from germline, CDR1 is SGHNT and CDR2 is YENEEA. V lost 3 bases, J lost 3 bases, and 15 bases lay in between. DNA for the CDR3: TGTGCCAGCAGCTTCGGCCAAGGGCTGAACTACGAGCAGTACGTC. This codes for CASSFGQGLNYEQYV.